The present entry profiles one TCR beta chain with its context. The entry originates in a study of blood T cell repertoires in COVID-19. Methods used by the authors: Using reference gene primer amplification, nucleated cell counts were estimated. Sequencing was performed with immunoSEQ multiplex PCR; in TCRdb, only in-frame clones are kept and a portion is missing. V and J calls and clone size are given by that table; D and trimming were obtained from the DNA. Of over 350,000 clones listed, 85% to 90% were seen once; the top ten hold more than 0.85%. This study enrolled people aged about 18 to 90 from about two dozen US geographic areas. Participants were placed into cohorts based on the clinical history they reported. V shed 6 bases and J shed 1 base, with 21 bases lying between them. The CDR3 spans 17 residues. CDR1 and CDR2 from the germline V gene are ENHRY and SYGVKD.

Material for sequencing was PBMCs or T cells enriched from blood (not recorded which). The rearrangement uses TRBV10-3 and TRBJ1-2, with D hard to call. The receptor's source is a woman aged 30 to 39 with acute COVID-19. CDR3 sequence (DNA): TGTGCCATCAGGCAGGAGGGCGGGGTCCCGGATAACTATGGCTACACCTTC. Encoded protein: CAIRQEGGVPDNYGYTF.